This T cell receptor (beta chain) came from a study of glioma-infiltrating T cells. The CDR3 covers 12 residues. CDR1 and CDR2 (germline): SQVTM, ANQGSEA. As for this clonotype: Its antigen is as yet unknown. A read error is possible here, since a much larger clone lies one base away.

Amplification of TCR alpha and beta CDR3 regions from RNA used iRepertoire nested multiplex PCR. For one-step reverse transcription and amplification, about 90-400 ng of tissue mRNA or PBMC total RNA was used. TCRdb re-analysed the multiplex PCR reads in MiXCR, keeping a single row per CDR3 protein. The table has about 93,000 distinct CDR3 sequences, around 37% seen once; the top ten hold around two fifths. General study results and limits: CDR3 overlap between tissue and blood was very small. Gliomas, especially low-grade, showed above-expected tissue-blood divergence; non-neoplastic patients showed below.

This chain joins TRBV29-1 and TRBJ2-3; 7 bases are shared with TRBD1. Source material: glioma tissue, nonneoplastic brain tissue, or PBMCs (not recorded which). This TCR was recovered from a human donor with low-grade glioma or glioblastoma, undergoing nonglioma brain surgery, or in good health (not recorded which). The CDR3 region is CSHTGETDTQYF. In nucleotides, the CDR3 is TGCAGTCATACAGGGGAGACAGATACGCAGTATTTT.